This T cell receptor (beta chain) was recorded in a study of cytomegalovirus exposure and HLA in healthy donors (dated by TCRdb to about 2017). For the wider study: According to an earlier analysis of several hundred of the donors, about 180 million T cells yielded over 100 million unique TCR beta sequences and less than 300 Gb of sequence data. An early release that covered around 590 HLA-typed donors contained 300 to 350 gigabases of sequencing data and about 93 million unique TCR sequences. Of the approximately 400 genotyped donors, approximately 80% fell in the genetic ancestry cluster associated with self-reported Caucasian donors. The aim of the study was to test whether cataloging public T cell receptors could identify signatures of past pathogen exposure. Using immunosequencing, the study profiled T cell repertoires from approximately 700 subjects and related those repertoires to cytomegalovirus serostatus. Along with the roughly 710-subject first cohort, a separate validation cohort of over a hundred different subjects was used. To predict cytomegalovirus infection status, the study brought together high-throughput TCR immunosequencing, statistical association of individual TCRs with disease status, and machine learning. A later analysis re-examined previously published TCR beta repertoires from roughly 720 donors and added high-resolution HLA genotyping to investigate patterns of TCR occurrence. The later analysis used no new phenotypic data to find candidate immune exposures, relying instead on TCR beta sequences and their occurrence across donors. To decide whether each TCR beta V gene segment behaved as functional or pseudogenic, an earlier analysis of some 600 of the donors relied on high-throughput TCR beta sequencing. Donor age, sex, ethnicity and CMV serostatus were compiled alongside the repertoire data. Genome-wide SNP genotypes for about three fifths of the roughly 670 donors were used in a later genetic analysis, which treated that subset as a discovery cohort. Every discovery cohort repertoire had been produced on one sequencing platform. Class I and class II HLA loci were covered by the typing at four-digit resolution. The number of typed donors differed by locus: 629-630 for A, B, C, DRB1 and DQB1; 500 to 550 for DQA1; about 600 for DPA1; and some 430 for DPB1. A handful of DR-DQ haplotypes were treated as single units for association and clustering because of strong linkage in the cohort. Across about 380 genotyped donors of the cohort, an average of approximately 240,000 unique TCR beta nucleotide sequences per donor were sequenced, and approximately 17% of those sequences were non-productive. General study outcomes and caveats: In vitro tests confirmed that a few of the cytomegalovirus-associated TCR beta chains recognize cytomegalovirus antigens. The study listed 164 TCR beta chains as associated with cytomegalovirus. For the cohort, immune exposure information was limited to CMV serostatus. Correlated functional status among segregating V segments might reflect linkage disequilibrium, but an unknown experimental factor could not be ruled out. A later genetic analysis reported fewer N-insertions in productive TCRs among donors in an Asian-associated ancestry cluster than the roughly 720-donor mean. A further reported finding was that TCR beta sequences accurately predicted the HLA-A and HLA-B alleles for most subjects in the first cohort. Some IMGT-functional V segments, including TRBV6-2 and TRBV6-3, could not be told apart with the 87-base-pair reads, so those segments were excluded. In a later analysis, HLA-associated TCR beta chains showed more clonal expansion and lower generation probabilities than non-associated chains that were equally common. Because HLA typing was missing for some donors at each locus, association tests included only the typed subset. In a later analysis, TCR association rates were found to vary across HLA loci, with the most associated TCRs seen for DRB1 alleles and the fewest for HLA-C alleles. This cohort had only TCR beta chains sequenced, and the lack of alpha or paired-chain data limited which features could be detected. The classifier was reported to diagnose cytomegalovirus status with high specificity and sensitivity in both the original cohort and the validation cohort. In an earlier analysis of more than 450 of the donors, most TCR beta V segments were observed in productive rearrangements about 90% or about 30% of the time, broadly matching IMGT annotations. According to a later analysis, parvovirus B19, influenza, CMV and Epstein-Barr virus appeared linked to several top co-occurrence clusters. While some public TCRs were present in many individuals, most TCR sequences turned up only very rarely across donors. Roughly uniform sequencing depth across donors was assumed in presence/absence analyses, although this assumption may not hold. The sequencing pipeline was judged likely to have produced a cluster of highly shared sequence variants as a technical artifact. According to the authors, the approach could potentially be generalized to other disease states and immunological phenotypes. Specific HLA alleles were associated with 15,000 to 20,000 TCR beta sequences at a false discovery rate of 0.05 in a later analysis. About 17 rarely observed V segments, including chromosome 9 orphons, were excluded from the earlier analysis of just under 600 of the donors because counts were too low. An association between a missense DCLRE1C variant and V-gene and J-gene trimming of TCR beta chains was found in a later genetic analysis and replicated in an independent cohort. Most CMV-associated TCR beta chains appeared to be HLA-restricted in a later analysis, and the HLA associations seemed to be driven largely by CMV exposure. Assigning TCR associations to individual alleles was difficult when HLA alleles, especially DR and DQ, strongly co-occurred.

In the germline V gene, CDR1 corresponds to SGHTA and CDR2 to FQGNSA. Spanning cysteine to phenylalanine, the CDR3 consists of 13 amino acids. Only the CDR3 part of the read is kept: 39 bases, read in frame from the first base. V is cut by 3 bases and J by 1 base, and the space between the germline ends is 4 bases. As for this clone: Its specific antigen is unknown. No much larger clone exists at a distance of one base, and base qualities are not known.

The cohort comprised some 730 healthy bone marrow donors. At the time of sampling, all cohort members were nominally healthy, though unrecorded immune exposures were likely present. The donor tested CMV seronegative, placing the donor among the roughly 340 seronegative members of the cohort. A peripheral blood sample was provided by each donor, and peripheral blood mononuclear cells were used for TCR beta sequencing. The Qiagen DNeasy Blood Extraction Kit was used to extract genomic DNA from the blood cell samples. Library preparation used the immunoSEQ multiplex PCR assay. For the multiplex PCR, a mixture combining 60 forward primers for TCR Vbeta segments and 13 reverse primers for TCR Jbeta segments was used. The CDR3 region of rearranged TCR beta genes was amplified from genomic DNA by a multiplex PCR assay. The Illumina HiSeq System was used to sequence the amplified TCR beta libraries as 87-base-pair reads. For the original study's pipeline: A later analysis counted some 80 million unique TCR beta chains across the 666 repertoires, and roughly 11 million of these chains were shared by at least two donors. Raw reads were error-corrected and collapsed into unique sequences with a nearest-neighbor algorithm that merged closely related sequences to remove PCR and sequencing errors. V, D and J gene segments were assigned by aligning CDR3 sequences to IMGT reference sequences. Each retained sequence needed at least a six-nucleotide match to both a V gene segment and a J gene segment. Rearrangements were classified as productive when the CDR3 lacked stop codons and remained in frame with V and J, and all other rearrangements were classified as non-productive. Following IMGT convention, CDR3 was defined as the stretch from the second conserved V-encoded cysteine to the conserved J-encoded phenylalanine. In an earlier analysis of some 550 of the donors, sequences lacking an unambiguous match to a single V gene segment were excluded. An earlier analysis of fewer than 650 of the donors classified V segments as functional when productive rearrangements were above 56.7% and as segregating when the standard deviation between donors was above 5%. A statistical classification framework was developed to diagnose cytomegalovirus status using the catalog of TCR beta chain sequences. A later analysis assigned V and J genes by comparing TCR nucleotide sequences with IMGT/GENE-DB human TR gene sequences. Using the TCRdist pipeline, a later analysis assigned CDR3 sequences along with most-parsimonious VDJ recombination scenarios. In a later analysis, every TCR beta chain was defined by the combination of its CDR3 amino acid sequence and its V-gene family, and reads without a unique V-gene family were dropped. In a later analysis, 500 to 700 highly shared, low-generation-probability nucleotide sequences were removed to address suspected cross-contamination and a sequencing artifact. In a later analysis, a clonal expansion index for each public chain was calculated from normalized within-repertoire ranks of inferred template counts. In a later analysis, generation probabilities were computed using a VDJ recombination model fitted to out-of-frame rearrangements, and the results were checked against IGoR. Hypergeometric tests were used in a later analysis to score TCR-TCR, TCR-HLA and TCR-CMV co-occurrence, with a repertoire-size bias correction applied to the TCR pairs. False discovery rates were estimated in a later analysis by permuting HLA or CMV assignments 20 times. In a later analysis, co-occurring TCRs were grouped using DBSCAN, and TCRdist sequence similarity was added for clustering within HLA-allele-positive subsets. For co-occurrence clustering, repertoires with fewer than 30,000 or more than 120,000 public chains were excluded, along with a handful of repertoires with anomalous nucleotide sharing. This immuneACCESS table, as held by TCRdb, lists in-frame sequences with V and J called but not all clones. Of the missing ones, under half trace to an unresolved V gene in checked studies; the others have no known cause. V and J calls and clone size are given by that table; D and trimming were obtained from the DNA. Present in this sample are some 160,000 clones, roughly 80% of which were seen just once. 3% to 3.5% of the sample is taken by the ten largest.

The receptor was derived from a male donor in good health and CMV-seronegative. Sequenced material: PBMCs. This sequence uses TRBV7-2 and TRBJ1-3, with the D segment identity uncertain. The nucleotides read TGTGCCAGCAGCTTCCCGTCTGGAAACACCATATATTTT. This yields the protein CASSFPSGNTIYF.